Listed here are 4 T cell receptor beta chains from one sample, sequenced in a study of metastatic and nonmetastatic thyroid tumors. MiXCR was used by TCRdb to re-call the PCR reads. In the table there are about 43,000 clones, around 10% of which are singletons. Each patient came to thyroid surgery without any prior treatment (of any kind). The sample was blood. The receptors originated from a female donor with papillary thyroid cancer or a benign thyroid nodule (not recorded which). Some clones in this sample may be carry-over from other donors' samples.

Ten or more counts support this clone. The chain combines TRBV7-2 with TRBJ2-7; D is possibly TRBD2 (6 bases). V lost 6 bases to trimming and J lost 7 bases, with 25 bases between them. The CDR3 is made up of 16 amino acids. Germline V gene lookup returns CDR1 SGHTA and CDR2 FQGNSA. The CDR3, as DNA: TGTGCCAGCAGTCCCCAAGGTAGACTAGTATCGGGGGAGCAGTACTTC. Its translation: CASSPQGRLVSGEQYF.

As to this clone: A junction end diverges from the germline sequence, so it may reflect a read error. The CDR3: CSTSRERSGTGLDSNTGEPFF. The DNA of the CDR3 is TGTTCCACCAGCAGAGAGAGGAGCGGGACCGGACTTGATTCGAACACCGGGGAGCCGTTTTTT. J is TRBJ2-2 and V is TRBV15; TRBD2 agrees at 7 bases. The CDR3 is 21 residues long. Germline CDR1 and CDR2: LNHNV and YYDKDF (reference sequence).

In this sample, this clone turned up many times. The V and J genes are TRBV10-3 and TRBJ2-3; 8 bases map to TRBD1. The V gene's germline CDR1 is ENHRY and CDR2 SYGVKD. The CDR3 spans 15 residues. Trimming removed 2 bases from V and 4 bases from J; junction bases left unmatched: 5. CDR3: CAISETQGVPDTQYF. Here the CDR3 DNA reads TGTGCCATCAGTGAGACACAGGGGGTCCCAGATACGCAGTATTTT.

V gene TRBV10-3 combines with J gene TRBJ2-7; D unclear. CDR3 size: 18 residues. Trimming cost V 0 bases and J 0 bases, with 18 bases left between them. CDR1 and CDR2 (germline): ENHRY, SYGVKD. CDR3 in DNA: TGTGCCATCAGTGAGTCGAGCCTATGGGTGACCGCCTCCTACGAGCAGTACTTC. It translates to CAISESSLWVTASYEQYF.